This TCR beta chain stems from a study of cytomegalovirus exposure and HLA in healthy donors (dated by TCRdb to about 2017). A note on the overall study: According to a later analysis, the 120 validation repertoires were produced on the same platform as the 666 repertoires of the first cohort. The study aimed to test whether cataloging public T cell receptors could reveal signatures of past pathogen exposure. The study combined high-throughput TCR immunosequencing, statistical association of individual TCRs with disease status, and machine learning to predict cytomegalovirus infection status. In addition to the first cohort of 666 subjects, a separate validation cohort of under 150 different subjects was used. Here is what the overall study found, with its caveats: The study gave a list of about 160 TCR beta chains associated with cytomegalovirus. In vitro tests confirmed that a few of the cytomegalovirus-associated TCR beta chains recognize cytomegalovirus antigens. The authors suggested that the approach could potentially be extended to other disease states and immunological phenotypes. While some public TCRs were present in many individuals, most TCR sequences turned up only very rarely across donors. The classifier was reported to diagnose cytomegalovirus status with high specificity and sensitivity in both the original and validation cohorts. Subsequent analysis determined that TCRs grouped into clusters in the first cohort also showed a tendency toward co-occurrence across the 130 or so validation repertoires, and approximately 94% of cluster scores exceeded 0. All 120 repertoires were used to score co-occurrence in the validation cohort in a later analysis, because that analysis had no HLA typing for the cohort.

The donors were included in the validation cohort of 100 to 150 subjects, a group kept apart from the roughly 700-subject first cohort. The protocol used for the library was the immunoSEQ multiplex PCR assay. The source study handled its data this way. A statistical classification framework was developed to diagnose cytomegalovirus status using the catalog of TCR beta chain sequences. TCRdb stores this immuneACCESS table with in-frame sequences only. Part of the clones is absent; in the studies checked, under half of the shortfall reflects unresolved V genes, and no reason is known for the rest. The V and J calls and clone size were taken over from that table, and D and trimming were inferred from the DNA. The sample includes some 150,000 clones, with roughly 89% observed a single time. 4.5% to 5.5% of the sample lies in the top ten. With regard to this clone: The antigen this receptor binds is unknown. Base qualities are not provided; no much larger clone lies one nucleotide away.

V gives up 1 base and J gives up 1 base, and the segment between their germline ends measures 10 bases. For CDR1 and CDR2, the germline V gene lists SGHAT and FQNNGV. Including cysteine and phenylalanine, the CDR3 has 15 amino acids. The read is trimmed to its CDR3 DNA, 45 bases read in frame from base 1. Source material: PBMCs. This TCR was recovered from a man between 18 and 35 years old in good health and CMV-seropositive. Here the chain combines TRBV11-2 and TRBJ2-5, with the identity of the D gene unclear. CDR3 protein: CASSLVWAAQETQYF. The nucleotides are TGTGCCAGCAGCTTAGTTTGGGCAGCCCAAGAGACCCAGTACTTC.